Sequencing of this T cell receptor beta chain was carried out in a study of cytomegalovirus exposure and HLA in healthy donors. Study results and caveats: Trimming of TCR beta V- and J-genes showed a link, identified in a later analysis, to a missense DCLRE1C variant. The classifier, whose performance was assessed in both the original and validation cohorts, reportedly diagnosed cytomegalovirus status with high specificity and sensitivity. The authors enumerated around 150 TCR beta chains as linked to cytomegalovirus.

This clone occurred a few times. The antigen is not known. It was healthy bone marrow donors who served as donors. The study ran its PCR with 60 Vbeta and 13 Jbeta primers. Clones were read by immunoSEQ multiplex PCR, and TCRdb kept only the in-frame ones, dropping some. The sample has over 30,000 clones, roughly 80% seen once. CDR3 length: 12 amino acids. V was shortened by 2 bases and J by 9 bases, with 8 bases between the two germline ends. Germline V lookup: CDR1 ENHRY, CDR2 SYGVKD. The clonotype was recovered from a male donor in good health and CMV-seronegative. Material for sequencing was PBMCs. The chain is built from TRBV10-3 and TRBJ2-1; D is unresolved. The CDR3 loop reads CAISERRGEQFF. In DNA, the CDR3 is TGTGCCATCAGTGAGAGGAGAGGTGAGCAGTTCTTC.